The 18 T cell receptor beta chains given below trace back to one sample, sequenced in a study of blood T cell repertoires in COVID-19 (TCRdb year 2020). The library came from the immunoSEQ multiplex PCR assay. This is the immuneACCESS table as TCRdb keeps it, with only in-frame sequences that have V and J called. A part of the clones is gone; compared with another copy, unresolved V genes explain less than half, and the rest is unexplained. The sample data list about 360,000 clones, and 88% of these were observed just once. Approximately 2.1% of the sample is in the top ten clones. Specimen: PBMCs or T cells enriched from blood (not recorded which). The receptors derive from a woman between 40 and 50 years old with acute COVID-19.

CDR3 loop: CASSLGLAGELFF. The CDR3 DNA sequence: TGTGCCAGCAGCTTAGGGCTAGCCGGGGAGCTGTTTTTT. This chain uses TRBV11-3 with TRBJ2-2; D remains unclear. Germline V CDR1 and CDR2: SGHNT, YENEEA. This CDR3 is 13 amino acids long. Trimming pared 1 base from V and 6 bases from J, leaving 6 bases between.

This sequence joins TRBV6-5 and TRBJ2-1, with TRBD1 identical over 12 bases. J gave up 6 bases and V 7 bases, and 4 bases lay outside the gene matches. This CDR3 is built from 14 residues. Germline V gives CDR1 MNHEY, CDR2 SVGAGI. The CDR3 reads CASTRDRGLNEQFF. The CDR3 coding sequence is TGTGCCAGCACTCGGGACAGGGGGCTCAATGAGCAGTTCTTC.

This clone was observed once. V usage is TRBV5-4 and J usage is TRBJ2-5; 15 bases match TRBD2. CDR3 size: 15 residues. Germline V gene data show CDR1 as SGHNT and CDR2 as YYREEE (reference sequence). V gave up 4 bases and J gave up 5 bases; unmatched junction bases: 3. CDR3 bases: TGTGCCAGCAGCCGCGGACTAGCGGGGGGGGAGACCCAGTACTTC. This sequence encodes CASSRGLAGGETQYF.

This chain links TRBV23-1 with TRBJ2-5, with 10 positions matching TRBD2. TRBV23-1 qualifies as an ORF whose function is uncertain. The ends lost 6 bases at V and 5 bases at J; junction bases unmatched: 9. The CDR3 consists of 15 residues. CDR3 nucleotide sequence: TGCGCCAGCAGGCGAGTAGCGGGGGGAGTTGAGACCCAGTACTTC. This sequence encodes CASRRVAGGVETQYF.

This clone has more than one count but fewer than ten. This sequence joins TRBV2 and TRBJ2-2, with a tentative D call TRBD2 (5 bases). Germline V gene data show CDR1 as SNHLY and CDR2 as FYNNEI. V was shortened by 7 bases and J by 4 bases, with 10 bases between the two germline ends. The CDR3 totals 13 residues. The CDR3 DNA follows: TGTGCCAGCAAAAGGACTTCCACCGGGGAGCTGTTTTTT. This encodes CASKRTSTGELFF.

This chain's CDR3 is CASRGGQGSDTGELFF. CDR3 nucleotide sequence: TGTGCCAGCAGGGGAGGACAGGGTTCCGACACCGGGGAGCTGTTTTTT. The rearrangement joins TRBV6-6 to TRBJ2-2; TRBD1 aligns across 8 bases. J was trimmed by 3 bases and V by 6 bases; bases with no gene match: 9. Germline lookup yields CDR1 MNHNY and CDR2 SVGAGI (reference sequence). The CDR3 loop spans 16 amino acids.

The chain combines TRBV29-1 with TRBJ1-1, with TRBD1 matching over 12 bases. V trimming: 6 bases; J trimming: 4 bases; junction bases outside the gene matches: 12. CDR3 length equals 16 residues. CDR1 SQVTM and CDR2 ANQGSEA come from the germline V gene. The CDR3 bases are TGCAGCGTCCAACCATTTGGGGACAGGGGGCTCACTGAAGCTTTCTTT. Protein product: CSVQPFGDRGLTEAFF.

The chain carries TRBV24-1 and TRBJ1-1, with D unclear. Germline lookup yields CDR1 KGHDR and CDR2 SFDVKD. CDR3 length: 13 residues. Trimming shortened V by 3 bases and J by 5 bases, and 9 bases separated the two germline ends. Here the CDR3 reads CATSDSGRTEAFF. In DNA, the CDR3 is TGTGCCACCAGTGATAGCGGAAGAACTGAAGCTTTCTTT.

The chain couples TRBV4-1 to TRBJ2-3; possibly TRBD1 for D (6 bases). With 2 bases removed from V and 5 bases from J, the gap between germline ends came to 17 bases. The CDR3 runs to 16 residues. CDR1 is MGHRA, CDR2 YSYEKL, per germline. CDR3 loop: CASSQPYRERGDTQYF. DNA for the CDR3: TGCGCCAGCAGCCAACCCTACAGGGAAAGAGGAGATACGCAGTATTTT.

This chain uses TRBV7-6 with TRBJ2-1; weak D call: TRBD1 (5 bases). The CDR3 length is 14 residues. V was clipped by 2 bases and J by 8 bases, with 13 bases between them. CDR1 and CDR2 from the germline V gene are SGHVS and FNYEAQ. This CDR3 reads CASSLLQGFDEQFF. CDR3 in DNA: TGTGCCAGCAGCTTATTGCAGGGTTTCGATGAGCAGTTCTTC.

The sample holds a few counts of this clone. This rearrangement joins TRBV20-1 to TRBJ2-7; 10 nucleotides match TRBD1. Germline V lookup: CDR1 DFQATT, CDR2 SNEGSKA (reference sequence). Unmatched junction bases numbered 11, after V lost 3 bases and J lost 6 bases. The CDR3 length is 15 residues. The chain's CDR3 is CSASPGTGDSGEQYF. CDR3 coding DNA: TGCAGTGCTAGTCCCGGGACAGGGGATAGCGGCGAGCAGTACTTC.

This chain joins TRBV5-4 and TRBJ2-3; TRBD2 aligns across 7 bases. V was pared by 3 bases and J by 6 bases, with 10 bases of the junction left unmatched. This CDR3 has 15 residues. Germline loops: CDR1 SGHNT, CDR2 YYREEE (reference sequence). The CDR3 sequence: CASSSWDLGRDTQYF. The CDR3 nucleotides read TGTGCCAGCAGCTCCTGGGACCTCGGGAGGGATACGCAGTATTTT.

The chain uses TRBV9 and TRBJ2-2; D gene uncertain. This CDR3 comprises 15 residues. The germline CDR1 and CDR2 sequences are SGDLS and YYNGEE. Deletions cut 0 bases from V and 3 bases from J, with 9 bases between. The CDR3 reads CASSVDGFHTGELFF. The CDR3 DNA follows: TGTGCCAGCAGCGTAGACGGGTTCCACACCGGGGAGCTGTTTTTT.

This clone was counted only a few times. The chain employs TRBV18 and TRBJ2-7; D unclear. Trimming took 0 bases from V and 3 from J, leaving 12 bases between them. From germline, CDR1 is KGHSH and CDR2 LQKENI. The CDR3 is made up of 15 amino acids. This CDR3 reads CASSPPVGGDYEQYF. CDR3 coding DNA: TGTGCCAGCTCACCACCGGTTGGTGGAGACTACGAGCAGTACTTC.

The J gene is TRBJ1-1, the V gene TRBV6-5; D remains ambiguous. There are 11 residues in the CDR3. Germline-derived CDR1 and CDR2 are MNHEY and SVGAGI. V lost 8 bases to trimming and J lost 4 bases, with 8 bases between them. In nucleotides, the CDR3 is TGTGCCAGCGCTTTCGGCACTGAAGCTTTCTTT. Protein: CASAFGTEAFF.

V gene TRBV4-1 combines with J gene TRBJ1-3; 7 bases align to TRBD1. Trimming cost V 1 base and J 3 bases; bases outside gene matches: 0. This CDR3 has 14 residues. Germline V gene data show CDR1 as MGHRA and CDR2 as YSYEKL. The CDR3 here is CASSQGDSGNTIYF. In DNA form, the CDR3 reads TGCGCCAGCAGCCAAGGGGACAGTGGAAACACCATATATTTT.

The chain employs TRBV19 and TRBJ2-5, with D unclear. V was clipped by 0 bases and J by 7 bases, with 9 bases between them. Germline V gene lookup returns CDR1 LNHDA and CDR2 SQIVND (reference sequence). The length of the CDR3 is 13 residues. The CDR3 DNA follows: TGTGCCAGTAGTATAGACACCGAAGCGACCCAGTACTTC. It specifies CASSIDTEATQYF.

The CDR3 here is CATSDPTGGEYEQYF. The CDR3 region has the DNA TGTGCCACCAGTGACCCGACAGGGGGCGAGTACGAGCAGTACTTC. The genes are TRBV24-1 and TRBJ2-7; 10 positions agree with TRBD1. The CDR3 is made up of 15 amino acids. Trimming took 4 bases from V and 4 from J; bases not matched to a gene: 6. Looked up from germline, CDR1 is KGHDR and CDR2 is SFDVKD.